The 15 T cell receptor beta chains below all came from one sample that was sequenced in a study of T cell responses to AZD1222 COVID-19 vaccine. The method was immunoSEQ multiplex PCR; TCRdb's version includes in-frame clones alone and lacks a portion of them. The data contain some 120,000 clones, under 95% of them singletons. Material: peripheral blood, obtained on day 0 of AZD1222 vaccination. All receptors come from an adult in good health.

The V call is TRBV28, the J call TRBJ2-3; 11 bases agree with TRBD2. In germline, CDR1 is MDHEN, CDR2 SYDVKM. Trimming at V came to 4 bases and at J to 2 bases, leaving 2 bases not matched to a gene. There are 15 residues in the CDR3. Here the CDR3 DNA reads TGTGCCAGCAGTTATAGCGGGAGGGCCACAGATACGCAGTATTTT. Amino acid sequence: CASSYSGRATDTQYF.

J is TRBJ2-7 and V is TRBV5-5; D is undetermined. Germline V gene data show CDR1 as SGHKS and CDR2 as YYEKEE (reference sequence). The CDR3 covers 12 residues. V was cut by 4 bases and J by 2 bases, with 7 bases left in between. For the CDR3, the DNA is TGTGCCAGCAGCCCAACAACCTACGAGCAGTACTTC. Encoded protein: CASSPTTYEQYF.

The chain recombines TRBV19 with TRBJ2-5; 13 bases map to TRBD2. Germline V lookup: CDR1 LNHDA, CDR2 SQIVND (reference sequence). V trimming: 6 bases; J trimming: 5 bases; junction bases outside the gene matches: 12. CDR3 length: 17 amino acids. The DNA of the CDR3 is TGTGCCAGTAGCACCGGACTAGCGGGAGCCGGGCGGGAGACCCAGTACTTC. This gives the protein CASSTGLAGAGRETQYF.

The genes are TRBV10-2 and TRBJ1-2; D gene unclear. The V and J ends lost 3 bases and 3 bases respectively, with 8 bases between them. In germline, CDR1 is WSHSY, CDR2 SAAADI. This CDR3 spans 13 amino acids. The CDR3 reads CASSDSGYYGYTF. CDR3 in DNA: TGCGCCAGCAGTGATTCCGGGTACTATGGCTACACCTTC.

This rearrangement joins TRBV18 to TRBJ2-5; D not certain. The CDR3 runs 11 residues. V was trimmed by 4 bases and J by 1 base, leaving 1 base between them. Germline V gene sequence: CDR1 KGHSH, CDR2 LQKENI. Here the CDR3 DNA reads TGTGCCAGCTCACTCCAAGAGACCCAGTACTTC. Protein: CASSLQETQYF.

Regarding this clone: In the same sample, other DNA sequences code for this CDR3. The chain recombines TRBV18 with TRBJ1-1, with D perhaps TRBD1 (5 bases). The CDR3 covers 13 residues. V lost 3 bases and J lost 1, with 6 bases in between. From germline, CDR1 is KGHSH and CDR2 LQKENI. CDR3 sequence reads: CASSPQGNTEAFF. CDR3 DNA: TGTGCCAGCTCACCTCAGGGGAACACTGAAGCTTTCTTT. Full variable domain (rest looked up from reference TRBV18 and TRBJ1-1): NAGVMQNPRHLVRRRGQEARLRCSPMKGHSHVYWYRQLPEEGLKFMVYLQKENIIDESGMPKERFSAEFPKEGPSILRIQQVVRGDSAAYFCASSPQGNTEAFFGQGTRLTVV.

V gene TRBV3-1 (or the pseudogene TRBV3-2) combines with J gene TRBJ2-3; D is perhaps TRBD1 (5 bases). The germline gives CDR1 LGHDT, CDR2 YNNKEL (reference sequence). V shed 1 base and J shed 0 bases, with 29 bases lying between them. The CDR3 totals 22 residues. CDR3 in DNA: TGTGCCAGCAGCCAAGCTCCCGCTATAAAAGGGTCCCACAGGCGGAGCACAGATACGCAGTATTTT. Translating gives CASSQAPAIKGSHRRSTDTQYF.

The chain carries TRBV6-6 and TRBJ2-3, with D possibly TRBD2 on 6 matching bases. V was clipped by 0 bases and J by 14 bases, with 18 bases between them. CDR1 is MNHNY, CDR2 SVGAGI, per germline (reference sequence). The CDR3 runs to 14 residues. The CDR3 DNA follows: TGTGCCAGCAGTTACTCTGGGCCGGGAGTCTTGCCGTATTTT. It encodes CASSYSGPGVLPYF.

The chain uses TRBV7-9 and TRBJ2-5, with no clear D. From germline, CDR1 is SEHNR and CDR2 FQNEAQ (reference sequence). Trimming stripped 0 bases from V and 4 bases from J, with 15 bases between. CDR3 length: 16 amino acids. The chain's CDR3 is CASSLAPDSKGETQYF. The CDR3 DNA reads as TGTGCCAGCAGCTTAGCGCCCGATTCAAAGGGAGAGACCCAGTACTTC.

This chain uses TRBV11-2 with TRBJ2-2; D not certain. The CDR3 consists of 15 residues. CDR1 and CDR2 (germline): SGHAT, FQNNGV. Trimming stripped 4 bases from V and 3 bases from J, with 12 bases between. The CDR3 is CASSSVYRDTGELFF. DNA for the CDR3: TGTGCCAGCAGCTCGGTCTACCGGGACACCGGGGAGCTGTTTTTT.

The rearrangement links TRBV7-9 to TRBJ2-7; D remains ambiguous. V was pared by 5 bases and J by 7 bases, with 9 bases between. Germline lookup yields CDR1 SEHNR and CDR2 FQNEAQ (reference sequence). The CDR3 extends over 11 amino acids. CDR3: CASSQMGEQYF. CDR3 bases: TGTGCCAGCAGCCAGATGGGGGAGCAGTACTTC.

The rearrangement links TRBV28 to TRBJ1-6; a possible D gene is TRBD1 (5 bases). This CDR3 comprises 15 residues. Looked up from germline, CDR1 is MDHEN and CDR2 is SYDVKM. Trimming pared 2 bases from V and 8 bases from J, leaving 13 bases between. The CDR3: CASSLTPGNHSPLHF. As DNA, the CDR3 is TGTGCCAGCAGTTTAACCCCAGGGAACCATTCACCCCTCCACTTT.

The chain recombines TRBV5-1 with TRBJ2-2; D perhaps matches TRBD1 (6 bases). Germline V CDR1 and CDR2: SGHRS, YFSETQ. This CDR3 region has 16 residues. The germline V and J ends were trimmed by 3 bases and 2 bases, with 14 bases remaining between them. CDR3 residues: CASSSRQEINTGELFF. The CDR3, as DNA: TGCGCCAGCAGCTCCCGACAGGAGATCAACACCGGGGAGCTGTTTTTT. Using reference TRBV5-1 and TRBJ2-2 for the parts outside the CDR3, the full variable domain is KAGVTQTPRYLIKTRGQQVTLSCSPISGHRSVSWYQQTPGQGLQFLFEYFSETQRNKGNFPGRFSGRQFSNSRSEMNVSTLELGDSALYLCASSSRQEINTGELFFGEGSRLTVL.

The genes are TRBV6-5 and TRBJ2-7, with 7 bases lining up with TRBD1. The germline gives CDR1 MNHEY, CDR2 SVGAGI. V was pared by 6 bases and J by 0 bases, with 5 bases of the junction left unmatched. The CDR3 consists of 14 residues. DNA for the CDR3: TGTGCCAGCAGGACCGGGACAGACTCCTACGAGCAGTACTTC. This encodes CASRTGTDSYEQYF.

V gene TRBV7-9 combines with J gene TRBJ2-2, with a weak D call TRBD2 (5 bases). Germline V gene data show CDR1 as SEHNR and CDR2 as FQNEAQ (reference sequence). The CDR3 spans 15 residues. V lost 4 bases and J 4 bases, leaving 13 bases between the germline ends. The CDR3 sequence is CASSSERTLTGELFF. CDR3 sequence (DNA): TGTGCCAGCAGCTCCGAGCGGACGCTCACCGGGGAGCTGTTTTTT.